These 27 T cell receptor beta chains came from one sample sequenced in a study of human T cells and chemical hapten exposure (dated by TCRdb to about 2021). Library generation was performed with RACE. For sequencing, a NextSeq 500 was employed. In-frame beta chains were kept once TCRdb had trimmed the public reads at Q25 with fastp and called clones with MiXCR. Each record represents a unique CDR3 protein, reported with the most common genes and DNA among its rows. The sample table contains about 340,000 distinct CDR3 sequences; only one count was recorded for 6% to 8.5% of them. The top ten clones comprise more than 7% of the sample. The sample's time point label, in plain terms: patch test 1, 2 weeks after DPC sensitization. Sample treatment or condition, as interpreted from the label and publication: therapeutic diphenylcyclopropenone sensitization with weekly scalp DPC. Material: whole blood, obtained in connection with sensitization to the hapten diphenylcyclopropenone (DPC). The receptors were gathered from a woman aged 18-29 years with alopecia areata. Some clones in this sample may be carry-over from other donors' samples.

In this sample, this clonotype turned up a few times. V and J are TRBV20-1 and TRBJ1-2; D ambiguous. The V end was cut by 3 bases, the J end by 4 bases, with 6 bases between. The CDR3 extends over 11 amino acids. The V gene's germline CDR1 is DFQATT and CDR2 SNEGSKA (reference sequence). CDR3 sequence: CSASQSYGYTF. For the CDR3, the DNA is TGCAGTGCTAGCCAGAGCTATGGCTACACCTTC.

The V gene is TRBV18, the J gene TRBJ2-1; 13 bases align to TRBD2. Germline V gene data show CDR1 as KGHSH and CDR2 as LQKENI. The CDR3 runs 16 residues. V was clipped by 6 bases and J by 1 base; unmatched bases: 3. The CDR3 loop reads CASSGLAGLSYNEQFF. CDR3 nucleotides: TGTGCCAGCTCGGGACTAGCGGGGCTGTCCTACAATGAGCAGTTCTTC.

This clonotype was detected only a few times. The chain employs TRBV6-2 or TRBV6-3 and TRBJ1-1, with D maybe TRBD1 (6 bases). The length of the CDR3 is 15 residues. Germline V gives CDR1 MNHEY, CDR2 SVGEGT. V was shortened by 5 bases and J by 4 bases, with 17 bases between the two germline ends. The DNA of the CDR3 is TGTGCCAGCAGTGTATGGGGGGCAGAGGGCACTGAAGCTTTCTTT. As protein: CASSVWGAEGTEAFF.

The chain is built from TRBV4-2 and TRBJ1-4, with a possible D match to TRBD1 (6 bases). V lost 0 bases and J lost 4, with 12 bases in between. The CDR3 is 16 residues long. The germline V gene encodes CDR1 LGHNA and CDR2 YNFKEQ. CDR3 protein: CASSQDLDSLNEKLFF. The CDR3 DNA follows: TGTGCCAGCAGCCAAGATTTGGACAGCCTTAATGAAAAACTGTTTTTT.

This clonotype came up many times. The rearrangement uses TRBV5-4 and TRBJ2-6; TRBD1 matches 8 bases. The CDR3 loop spans 16 amino acids. Germline CDR1 reads SGHNT; CDR2 reads YYREEE (reference sequence). V lost 4 bases to trimming and J lost 2 bases; unmatched junction nucleotides: 5. The CDR3 loop reads CASSLNRGTGANVLTF. The CDR3, as DNA: TGTGCCAGCAGCCTAAACAGGGGGACTGGGGCCAACGTCCTGACTTTC. The entire variable domain, with the rest obtained from reference TRBV5-4 and TRBJ2-6, is as follows: ETGVTQSPTHLIKTRGQQVTLRCSSQSGHNTVSWYQQALGQGPQFIFQYYREEENGRGNFPPRFSGLQFPNYSSELNVNALELDDSALYLCASSLNRGTGANVLTFGAGSRLTVL.

The chain recombines TRBV9 with TRBJ1-4; TRBD1 aligns across 7 bases. V lost 0 bases, J lost 7 bases, and 6 bases stayed unmatched. The germline gives CDR1 SGDLS, CDR2 YYNGEE. The CDR3 is made up of 15 amino acids. CDR3 in amino acids: CASSVEGGVSEKLFF. The DNA for the CDR3 is TGTGCCAGCAGCGTAGAAGGGGGCGTAAGTGAAAAACTGTTTTTT.

The V and J genes are TRBV9 and TRBJ1-6; 8 bases agree with TRBD1. V lost 3 bases and J lost 9; bases outside the gene matches: 5. Germline assignment: CDR1 SGDLS and CDR2 YYNGEE. The CDR3 runs to 14 residues. CDR3 amino acids: CASSAGGAGSPLHF. In DNA form, the CDR3 reads TGTGCCAGCAGCGCAGGGGGCGCCGGTTCACCCCTCCACTTT. Full variable domain (outside the CDR3, taken from reference TRBV9 and TRBJ1-6): DSGVTQTPKHLITATGQRVTLRCSPRSGDLSVYWYQQSLDQGLQFLIQYYNGEERAKGNILERFSAQQFPDLHSELNLSSLELGDSALYFCASSAGGAGSPLHFGNGTRLTVT.

This clonotype appeared a few times. V usage is TRBV4-1 and J usage is TRBJ2-3; D perhaps matches TRBD2 (5 bases). V was cut by 1 base and J by 5 bases, with 13 bases left in between. Germline V gene sequence: CDR1 MGHRA, CDR2 YSYEKL. This CDR3 is 15 amino acids long. CDR3 sequence reads: CASSQVGMRVDTQYF. The CDR3 bases are TGCGCCAGCAGCCAAGTAGGGATGAGGGTAGATACGCAGTATTTT.

This clonotype came up many times. The chain links TRBV2 to TRBJ1-5; the match to TRBD1 covers 8 bases. The CDR3 is 14 residues long. The germline gives CDR1 SNHLY, CDR2 FYNNEI. J gave up 6 bases and V 5 bases, and 6 bases lay outside the gene matches. The CDR3 coding sequence is TGTGCCAGCAGTTCCGGGACAGGAGGTCAGCCCCAGCATTTT. Its protein is CASSSGTGGQPQHF.

In this sample, this clonotype turned up many times. The chain uses TRBV12-3 or TRBV12-4 and TRBJ2-1; no clear D gene. V was trimmed by 1 base and J by 8 bases, leaving 3 bases between them. The CDR3 has 11 residues. CDR3 DNA: TGTGCCAGCAGTTTAGGGTATGAGCAGTTCTTC. Protein sequence: CASSLGYEQFF.

Only a few counts were recorded for this clonotype. The chain carries TRBV7-8 and TRBJ2-1; the D is unclear. The germline V gene has CDR1 SGHVS and CDR2 FQNEAQ. The V end was cut by 1 base, the J end by 7 bases, with 8 bases between. This CDR3 spans 13 amino acids. In DNA form, the CDR3 reads TGTGCCAGCAGCTTAGGGTTCTGGAATGAGCAGTTCTTC. Encoded protein: CASSLGFWNEQFF.

The chain joins TRBV7-2 to TRBJ2-4; 7 positions agree with TRBD1. The CDR3 runs 14 residues. After removal of 6 bases from V and 1 base from J, the junction contained 3 bases not matched to a gene. Germline assignment: CDR1 SGHTA and CDR2 FQGNSA. The CDR3 region has the DNA TGTGCCAGCAGTACAGGGGCGGCCAAAAACATTCAGTACTTC. Translated: CASSTGAAKNIQYF.

This clonotype was recorded a few times. The chain joins TRBV28 to TRBJ1-5, with TRBD1 identical over 10 bases. Germline assignment: CDR1 MDHEN and CDR2 SYDVKM. The CDR3 has 16 residues. J gave up 2 bases and V 3 bases, and 4 bases lay outside the gene matches. The CDR3 spells CASSFDRGPGNQPQHF. The CDR3, as DNA: TGTGCCAGCAGTTTCGACAGGGGGCCTGGCAATCAGCCCCAGCATTTT.

There are a few counts of this clonotype. V and J are TRBV3-1 and TRBJ1-6; D unclear. The CDR3 extends over 13 amino acids. The V gene lost 2 bases and the J gene lost 10 bases, with 9 bases spanning the gap. Germline CDR1 LGHDT, CDR2 YNNKEL (reference sequence). CDR3 coding DNA: TGTGCCAGCAGCCAAAAGGGAAACTCACCCCTCCACTTT. Translating it yields CASSQKGNSPLHF.

The rearrangement joins TRBV18 to TRBJ2-3, with D hard to call. Germline values: CDR1 KGHSH, CDR2 LQKENI. Trimming took off 2 bases at V and 0 bases at J, with 18 bases between the two ends. There are 18 residues in the CDR3. CDR3 nucleotide sequence: TGTGCCAGCTCACCAACAGCTCTTAGTATGGGGAGCACAGATACGCAGTATTTT. Amino acids: CASSPTALSMGSTDTQYF.

The V call is TRBV29-1, the J call TRBJ1-2; D is uncertain. V lost 5 bases, J lost 2 bases, and 9 bases lay in between. The CDR3 spans 12 residues. CDR1 and CDR2 from the germline V gene are SQVTM and ANQGSEA. This CDR3 reads CSVFGGNYGYTF. CDR3 sequence (DNA): TGCAGCGTTTTCGGAGGGAACTATGGCTACACCTTC.

The chain is built from TRBV5-5 and TRBJ2-7, with TRBD2 as a possible D gene (5 bases). This CDR3 is built from 16 residues. Between the trimmed V and J ends, which lost 4 bases and 1 base, there was a span of 18 bases. Per germline, CDR1 SGHKS and CDR2 YYEKEE (reference sequence). The CDR3 bases are TGTGCCAGCAGCCCTACGGCGGACTCCCTTTCCTACGAGCAGTACTTC. It is translated as CASSPTADSLSYEQYF.

This clonotype came up many times. This chain uses TRBV2 with TRBJ2-5, with TRBD1 as a possible D gene (6 bases). The germline V gene has CDR1 SNHLY and CDR2 FYNNEI. The CDR3 totals 13 residues. Trimming took 10 bases from V and 2 from J, leaving 14 bases between them. CDR3: CATLQGGQETQYF. For the CDR3, the DNA is TGTGCCACCCTACAGGGTGGACAAGAGACCCAGTACTTC.

This clonotype was detected many times. This chain links TRBV5-5 with TRBJ2-3, with a tentative D call TRBD2 (6 bases). CDR1 and CDR2 from the germline V gene are SGHKS and YYEKEE (reference sequence). The CDR3 covers 16 residues. V shed 0 bases and J shed 2 bases, with 13 bases lying between them. The CDR3 protein is CASSLGPSVDTDTQYF. DNA of the CDR3: TGTGCCAGCAGCTTGGGGCCTAGCGTAGACACAGATACGCAGTATTTT. Based on the CDR3 plus reference TRBV5-5 and TRBJ2-3, the full variable domain is DAGVTQSPTHLIKTRGQQVTLRCSPISGHKSVSWYQQVLGQGPQFIFQYYEKEERGRGNFPDRFSARQFPNYSSELNVNALLLGDSALYLCASSLGPSVDTDTQYFGPGTRLTVL.

V gene TRBV7-2 combines with J gene TRBJ1-1; no reliable D call. In germline, CDR1 is SGHTA, CDR2 FQGNSA. The CDR3 totals 15 residues. V was pared by 4 bases and J by 6 bases, with 18 bases between. The CDR3 bases are TGTGCCAGCAGCTCCACAGTAGTGGCGCGCCCTGAAGCTTTCTTT. Protein product: CASSSTVVARPEAFF.

This clonotype was recorded at least ten times. The chain links TRBV12-3 or TRBV12-4 to TRBJ2-3; 8 bases are shared with TRBD2. The CDR3 covers 15 residues. V gave up 3 bases and J gave up 2 bases; unmatched junction bases: 4. The CDR3, as DNA: TGTGCCAGCAGTTTCCCAGCGGGAGACACAGATACGCAGTATTTT. Translated, it gives CASSFPAGDTDTQYF.

The V and J genes are TRBV6-1 and TRBJ2-7, with a weak D call TRBD2 (6 bases). The CDR3 consists of 17 residues. Trimming removed 0 bases at V and 2 bases at J, with 17 bases between. Germline V lookup: CDR1 MNHNS, CDR2 SASEGT. The CDR3 loop reads CASSEAGQGGSPYEQYF. CDR3 bases: TGTGCCAGCAGTGAAGCGGGGCAGGGAGGTAGTCCCTACGAGCAGTACTTC.

Ten or more counts support this clonotype. V is TRBV20-1 and J is TRBJ2-2; 7 nucleotides match TRBD1. The V gene end was trimmed by 5 bases and the J gene end by 5 bases; junction bases not matched to a gene: 11. This CDR3 is 15 amino acids long. Germline values: CDR1 DFQATT, CDR2 SNEGSKA (reference sequence). CDR3 loop: CSAGSPGGGTGELFF. The CDR3, as DNA: TGCAGTGCTGGAAGCCCAGGGGGTGGTACCGGGGAGCTGTTTTTT.

The chain couples TRBV29-1 to TRBJ1-4, with 7 bases matching TRBD1. The V segment lost 6 bases and the J segment 8 bases; nucleotides outside the gene matches: 12. Germline values: CDR1 SQVTM, CDR2 ANQGSEA. The CDR3 sequence is 14 residues long. DNA of the CDR3: TGCAGCGTAAAGACAGGGCGAGAGGGAGAAAAACTGTTTTTT. Its translation: CSVKTGREGEKLFF.

The V and J genes are TRBV12-3 or TRBV12-4 and TRBJ1-5; D remains unclear. V was pared by 8 bases and J by 5 bases, with 16 bases between. The CDR3 length is 14 residues. Here the CDR3 DNA reads TGTGCCAGCCGATTTACGGGATACGATCAGCCCCAGCATTTT. The encoded protein is CASRFTGYDQPQHF.

This clonotype was observed many times. The chain joins TRBV6-2 or TRBV6-3 to TRBJ2-3; D tentatively reads TRBD1 or TRBD2 (6 bases each). Germline V gene lookup returns CDR1 MNHEY and CDR2 SVGEGT. The germline V and J ends were trimmed by 6 bases and 0 bases, with 16 bases remaining between them. The CDR3 totals 16 residues. CDR3 nucleotides: TGTGCCAGCAGGCCCTGGGGGCGGGGTAGCACAGATACGCAGTATTTT. Protein sequence: CASRPWGRGSTDTQYF.

In this sample, this clonotype turned up many times. This CDR3 is CSVLDSFNQPQHF. The CDR3 DNA is TGCAGCGTTTTGGACAGCTTCAATCAGCCCCAGCATTTT. This chain connects TRBV29-1 to TRBJ1-5; D is possibly TRBD1 (6 bases). V gave up 5 bases and J gave up 3 bases, with 11 bases separating them. The CDR3 covers 13 residues. Germline-derived CDR1 and CDR2 are SQVTM and ANQGSEA.